These T cell receptor beta chains were read from a single sample in a study of blood T cells in healthy people across ages. TCRdb passed the 5' RACE reads through MiXCR, listing each CDR3 protein once. The sample lists 710,000 or so distinct CDR3 sequences, 22% seen once, with roughly 22% in the top ten. Sequencing was done on a sample of blood. These receptor sequences come from a man aged 65-85 years in good health. CDR3s include the opening cysteine and the closing phenylalanine or tryptophan. The D gene is left open where the match is weak. Rows give clone size only sometimes, using once, few, many, or a class for an expanded clone.

d_call: .; clone_size: few; v_call: TRBV6-5; j_call: TRBJ2-5; cdr3_nt: TGTGCCAGCAGTTCCCCAGGGGCAAGGCAAGAGACCCAGTACTTC; cdr3_aa: CASSSPGARQETQYF
d_call: TRBD1; clone_size: .; v_call: TRBV7-8; j_call: TRBJ2-7; cdr3_nt: TGTGCCAGCAGCTTAGCACCGGGACAGAGCTCCTACGAGCAGTACTTC; cdr3_aa: CASSLAPGQSSYEQYF
d_call: .; clone_size: few; v_call: TRBV20-1; j_call: TRBJ1-4; cdr3_nt: TGCAGTGCTAGAGATCAGGGCAGGGGCCCTGAAAGACTGTTTTTT; cdr3_aa: CSARDQGRGPERLFF
d_call: TRBD2; clone_size: .; v_call: TRBV5-1; j_call: TRBJ2-3; cdr3_nt: TGCGCCAGCAGCTTGGCCTCCGGGACTAGCGGGAGTGATACGCAGTATTTT; cdr3_aa: CASSLASGTSGSDTQYF
d_call: .; clone_size: .; v_call: TRBV5-1; j_call: TRBJ2-3; cdr3_nt: TGCGCCAGCAGCTTGGGCCCGACAGAGGGGGGCAGTGATACGCAGTATTTT; cdr3_aa: CASSLGPTEGGSDTQYF
d_call: TRBD1; clone_size: few; v_call: TRBV6-6; j_call: TRBJ1-2; cdr3_nt: TGTGCCAGCAGTCGACTTCCGGGACAGGGGGCTATCAACTATGGCTACACCTTC; cdr3_aa: CASSRLPGQGAINYGYTF
d_call: TRBD2; clone_size: .; v_call: TRBV5-1; j_call: TRBJ2-5; cdr3_nt: TGCGCCAGCAGCTATACGGGAGGTAGCTGGGAGACCCAGTACTTC; cdr3_aa: CASSYTGGSWETQYF
d_call: .; clone_size: few; v_call: TRBV9; j_call: TRBJ2-3; cdr3_nt: TGTGCCAGCAGCGCCTCTCCAGTGACAGATACGCAGTATTTT; cdr3_aa: CASSASPVTDTQYF
d_call: .; clone_size: few; v_call: TRBV10-3; j_call: TRBJ1-4; cdr3_nt: TGTGCCATCAGGTCCAGCCAAGGCAATGAAAAACTGTTTTTT; cdr3_aa: CAIRSSQGNEKLFF
d_call: TRBD1; clone_size: .; v_call: TRBV5-1; j_call: TRBJ1-1; cdr3_nt: TGCGCCAGCACCCAGGGACAGCCGAACACTGAAGCTTTCTTT; cdr3_aa: CASTQGQPNTEAFF
d_call: TRBD2; clone_size: many; v_call: TRBV24-1; j_call: TRBJ2-1; cdr3_nt: TGTGCCACCAGTGATACACCGGGACTAGGGGGGTACAATGAGCAGTTCTTC; cdr3_aa: CATSDTPGLGGYNEQFF
d_call: TRBD1; clone_size: .; v_call: TRBV12-3/TRBV12-4; j_call: TRBJ1-2; cdr3_nt: TGTGCCAGCAGCCAGGGGCAGGGGGCTGTCTATGGCTACACCTTC; cdr3_aa: CASSQGQGAVYGYTF
d_call: .; clone_size: .; v_call: TRBV2; j_call: TRBJ1-2; cdr3_nt: TGTGCCAGCAGTGTAGGGGTTTTTGACGCCGATGGCTACACCTTC; cdr3_aa: CASSVGVFDADGYTF
d_call: TRBD2; clone_size: many; v_call: TRBV2; j_call: TRBJ2-7; cdr3_nt: TGTGCCAGCGGGGAAGGGAGCGGGGGATTCTACGAGCAGTACTTC; cdr3_aa: CASGEGSGGFYEQYF
d_call: .; clone_size: .; v_call: TRBV20-1; j_call: TRBJ2-3; cdr3_nt: TGCAGTGCTGCCTCCTTCGAGCGCACGCAGTATTTT; cdr3_aa: CSAASFERTQYF
d_call: TRBD1; clone_size: .; v_call: TRBV27; j_call: TRBJ2-4; cdr3_nt: TGTGCCAGCAGTTTTAACAGGGGGCGAGACATTCAGTACTTC; cdr3_aa: CASSFNRGRDIQYF
d_call: .; clone_size: many; v_call: TRBV7-9; j_call: TRBJ1-2; cdr3_nt: TGTGCCAGCAGCCTAGGTTACGAATCTGGCTACACCTTC; cdr3_aa: CASSLGYESGYTF
d_call: TRBD1; clone_size: .; v_call: TRBV7-2; j_call: TRBJ2-4; cdr3_nt: TGTGCCAGCAGCACCGTCCCGGGACAGGGAAACATTCAGTACTTC; cdr3_aa: CASSTVPGQGNIQYF
d_call: .; clone_size: few; v_call: TRBV10-3; j_call: TRBJ1-2; cdr3_nt: TGTGCCACCAGGATAGACCTAAGCTCGAATGGCTACACCTTC; cdr3_aa: CATRIDLSSNGYTF
d_call: TRBD1; clone_size: .; v_call: TRBV28; j_call: TRBJ1-1; cdr3_nt: TGTGCCAGCAGTACCACCGGGACAGGCGCCCCTAGGACAGCTTTCTTT; cdr3_aa: CASSTTGTGAPRTAFF
d_call: TRBD2; clone_size: few; v_call: TRBV13; j_call: TRBJ2-3; cdr3_nt: TGTGCCAGCAGCTTGAAGGGACTAGCGGGGGGCGCAGATACGCAGTATTTT; cdr3_aa: CASSLKGLAGGADTQYF
d_call: TRBD2; clone_size: many; v_call: TRBV7-9; j_call: TRBJ2-1; cdr3_nt: TGTGCCAGCAGCTTACTTTCGGGACTAGCGGGGGTTAATGAGCAGTTCTTC; cdr3_aa: CASSLLSGLAGVNEQFF
d_call: .; clone_size: few; v_call: TRBV20-1; j_call: TRBJ2-3; cdr3_nt: TGCAGTGCTAGAGGGCCGAGCAGAGATACGCAGTATTTT; cdr3_aa: CSARGPSRDTQYF
d_call: .; clone_size: .; v_call: TRBV12-3/TRBV12-4; j_call: TRBJ1-2; cdr3_nt: TGTGCCAGCAGCAGTGCCCCTCAAGCAGGTCGCTACACCTTC; cdr3_aa: CASSSAPQAGRYTF
d_call: .; clone_size: few; v_call: TRBV18; j_call: TRBJ2-1; cdr3_nt: TGTGCCAGCTCACCCTTCGGGACCTCCTACAATGAGCAGTTCTTC; cdr3_aa: CASSPFGTSYNEQFF
d_call: .; clone_size: .; v_call: TRBV20-1; j_call: TRBJ2-5; cdr3_nt: TGCAGTCCCACAGTTAACCAAGAGACCCAGTACTTC; cdr3_aa: CSPTVNQETQYF
d_call: .; clone_size: few; v_call: TRBV10-3; j_call: TRBJ2-4; cdr3_nt: TGTGCCATCAGTGAGGCGACAGTGGTTCAGTACTTC; cdr3_aa: CAISEATVVQYF
d_call: .; clone_size: .; v_call: TRBV27; j_call: TRBJ2-1; cdr3_nt: TGTGCCAGCTGGCGGAGCTCCTACAATGAGCAGTTCTTC; cdr3_aa: CASWRSSYNEQFF
d_call: .; clone_size: .; v_call: TRBV7-2; j_call: TRBJ1-4; cdr3_nt: TGTGCCAGCAGCGCCCGGGGGGGTGGAGAAAAACTGTTTTTT; cdr3_aa: CASSARGGGEKLFF
d_call: TRBD2; clone_size: few; v_call: TRBV7-8; j_call: TRBJ2-7; cdr3_nt: TGTGCCAGCAGCTTTTTTGCCGGGGGGGCTCTGCACGAGCAGTACTTC; cdr3_aa: CASSFFAGGALHEQYF
d_call: TRBD1; clone_size: .; v_call: TRBV5-1; j_call: TRBJ2-7; cdr3_nt: TGCGCCAGCAGCTCTCTCCTACCCGGGACAGGGGGTAACGAGCAGTACTTC; cdr3_aa: CASSSLLPGTGGNEQYF
d_call: .; clone_size: .; v_call: TRBV27; j_call: TRBJ2-5; cdr3_nt: TGTGCCAGCAGTTTATCGACGGCTACACGAGAGACCCAGTACTTC; cdr3_aa: CASSLSTATRETQYF
d_call: .; clone_size: .; v_call: TRBV6-2/TRBV6-3; j_call: TRBJ2-5; cdr3_nt: TGTGCCAGCAGTTATCCCGGCAGAGAGACCCAGTACTTC; cdr3_aa: CASSYPGRETQYF
d_call: TRBD1; clone_size: .; v_call: TRBV15; j_call: TRBJ1-1; cdr3_nt: TGTGCCACCAGCAGAGCCGGGACAGGGATGACTGAAGCTTTCTTT; cdr3_aa: CATSRAGTGMTEAFF
d_call: .; clone_size: .; v_call: TRBV14; j_call: TRBJ1-1; cdr3_nt: TGTGCCAGCAGCCCCTTGACTAATATGAACACTGAAGCTTTCTTT; cdr3_aa: CASSPLTNMNTEAFF
d_call: .; clone_size: many; v_call: TRBV5-1; j_call: TRBJ2-5; cdr3_nt: TGCGCCAGCAGCCCGGACTTCCAAGAGACCCAGTACTTC; cdr3_aa: CASSPDFQETQYF
d_call: .; clone_size: few; v_call: TRBV7-2; j_call: TRBJ1-5; cdr3_nt: TGTGCCAGCAGCTTAGCCGGGAGGGGTCAGCCCCAGCATTTT; cdr3_aa: CASSLAGRGQPQHF
d_call: .; clone_size: .; v_call: TRBV29-1; j_call: TRBJ2-5; cdr3_nt: TGCAGCGCGCGTCCTACACAAGAGACCCAGTACTTC; cdr3_aa: CSARPTQETQYF
d_call: .; clone_size: .; v_call: TRBV12-3/TRBV12-4; j_call: TRBJ2-1; cdr3_nt: TGTGCCAGCAGTTTTGAGCCCTCCAATGAGCAGTTCTTC; cdr3_aa: CASSFEPSNEQFF
d_call: .; clone_size: .; v_call: TRBV2; j_call: TRBJ1-2; cdr3_nt: TGTGCCTCTCTCAGGCGGGGGAACTATGGCTACACCTTC; cdr3_aa: CASLRRGNYGYTF
d_call: .; clone_size: few; v_call: TRBV12-3/TRBV12-4; j_call: TRBJ1-2; cdr3_nt: TGTGCCAGCAGACCCGAAACCCACCGGGCCTATGGCTACACCTTC; cdr3_aa: CASRPETHRAYGYTF
d_call: .; clone_size: many; v_call: TRBV3-1; j_call: TRBJ2-4; cdr3_nt: TGTGCCAGCAGCCAACGGGACTCCTGGGGAAACATTCAGTACTTC; cdr3_aa: CASSQRDSWGNIQYF
d_call: .; clone_size: .; v_call: TRBV6-6; j_call: TRBJ1-2; cdr3_nt: TGTGCCAGCAGTTCTCCGGGCACAAACCGGCCTGGCTACACCTTC; cdr3_aa: CASSSPGTNRPGYTF
d_call: .; clone_size: .; v_call: TRBV12-3/TRBV12-4; j_call: TRBJ2-3; cdr3_nt: TGTGCCAGCAGTTTTGGCAATTTCCGCACAGATACGCAGTATTTT; cdr3_aa: CASSFGNFRTDTQYF
d_call: .; clone_size: .; v_call: TRBV28; j_call: TRBJ1-2; cdr3_nt: TGTGCCGGCAGAACCGGGCCCTCCTCGGGCTACACCTTC; cdr3_aa: CAGRTGPSSGYTF
d_call: .; clone_size: .; v_call: TRBV5-1; j_call: TRBJ1-1; cdr3_nt: TGCGCCAGCAGTGATCAGGGGCCAGACACTGAAGCTTTCTTT; cdr3_aa: CASSDQGPDTEAFF
d_call: .; clone_size: .; v_call: TRBV12-3/TRBV12-4; j_call: TRBJ2-1; cdr3_nt: TGTGCCAGCAGTTTAATTCCGGCGCCGGGGGACAATGAGCAGTTCTTC; cdr3_aa: CASSLIPAPGDNEQFF
d_call: .; clone_size: .; v_call: TRBV6-6; j_call: TRBJ1-2; cdr3_nt: TGTGCCAGCAGTTACCAGACGTATGACTATGGCTACACCTTC; cdr3_aa: CASSYQTYDYGYTF